This T cell receptor (beta chain) is from a study of OX40 agonist ivuxolimab in advanced cancers. Method: immunoSEQ multiplex PCR; TCRdb's copy keeps in-frame clones and lacks some. The sample yields around 68,000 clones, approximately 90% seen once. The sequencing here drew on CD4+ or CD8+ T cells sorted from blood, taken in a trial of the OX40 agonist ivuxolimab. The receptor was derived from an adult with an advanced solid tumor such as melanoma, head and neck, liver or kidney cancer.

CDR3 region: CASSYSGGETQYF. In nucleotides, the CDR3 is TGCGCCAGCAGTTATAGTGGTGGGGAGACCCAGTACTTC. This chain joins TRBV5-1 and TRBJ2-5; D ambiguous. Per germline, CDR1 SGHRS and CDR2 YFSETQ. V was cut by 5 bases and J by 5 bases, with 13 bases left in between. The CDR3 loop spans 13 amino acids.